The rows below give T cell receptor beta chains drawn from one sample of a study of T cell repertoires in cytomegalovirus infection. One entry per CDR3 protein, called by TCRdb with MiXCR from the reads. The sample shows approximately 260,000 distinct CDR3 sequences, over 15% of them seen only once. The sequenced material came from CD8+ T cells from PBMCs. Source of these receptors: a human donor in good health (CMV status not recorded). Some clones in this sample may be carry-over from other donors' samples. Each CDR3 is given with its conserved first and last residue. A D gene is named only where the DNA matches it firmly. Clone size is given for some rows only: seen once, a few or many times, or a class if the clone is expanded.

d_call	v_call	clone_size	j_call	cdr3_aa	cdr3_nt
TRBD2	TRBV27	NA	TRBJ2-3	CASSGGGIRLTDTQYF	TGTGCCAGCAGTGGGGGGGGGATCCGTCTCACAGATACGCAGTATTTT
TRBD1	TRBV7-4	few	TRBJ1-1	CASSDLRGQGTEAFF	TGTGCCAGCAGCGACCTCAGGGGGCAGGGGACTGAAGCTTTCTTT
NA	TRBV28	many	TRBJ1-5	CASSLYGNQPQHF	TGTGCCAGCAGTTTATATGGCAATCAGCCCCAGCATTTT
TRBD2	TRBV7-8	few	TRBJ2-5	CASSLFGLAGGTAQYF	TGTGCCAGCAGCTTATTTGGACTAGCGGGGGGGACGGCCCAGTACTTC
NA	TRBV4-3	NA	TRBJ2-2	CASSQDARINTGELFF	TGCGCCAGCAGCCAAGACGCACGGATCAACACCGGGGAGCTGTTTTTT
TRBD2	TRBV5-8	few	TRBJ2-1	CASSLGFVRTSGVSYNEQFF	TGTGCCAGCAGCTTGGGTTTCGTTCGGACTAGCGGGGTCTCCTACAATGAGCAGTTCTTC
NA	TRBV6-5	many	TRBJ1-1	CASSYNIQGEAFF	TGTGCCAGCAGTTACAATATCCAGGGTGAAGCTTTCTTT
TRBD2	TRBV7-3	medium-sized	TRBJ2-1	CASSLRPSGGLGNEQFF	TGTGCCAGCAGCTTACGGCCTAGCGGGGGCCTCGGGAATGAGCAGTTCTTC
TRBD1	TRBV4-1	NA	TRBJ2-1	CASSQDTGGSYNEQFF	TGCGCCAGCAGCCAAGATACAGGGGGGTCCTACAATGAGCAGTTCTTC
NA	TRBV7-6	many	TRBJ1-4	CASSPRDTRGEKLFF	TGTGCCAGCAGCCCTCGGGACACTAGGGGTGAAAAACTGTTTTTT
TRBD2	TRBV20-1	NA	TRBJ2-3	CSAPVRGERTDTQYF	TGCAGTGCCCCCGTTCGGGGGGAGCGCACAGATACGCAGTATTTT
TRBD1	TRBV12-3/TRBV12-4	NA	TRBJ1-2	CASSPKGAVGGYTF	TGTGCCAGCAGTCCAAAGGGGGCGGTGGGTGGCTACACCTTC
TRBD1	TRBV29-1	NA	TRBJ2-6	CSVEDPKGQGYEGANVLTF	TGCAGCGTTGAAGATCCAAAGGGACAGGGTTACGAAGGGGCCAACGTCCTGACTTTC
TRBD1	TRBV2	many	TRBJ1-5	CASRTGGGSNQPQHF	TGTGCCAGCCGGACAGGGGGAGGGAGCAATCAGCCCCAGCATTTT
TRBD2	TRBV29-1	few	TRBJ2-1	CSARLADTYNEQFF	TGCAGCGCCAGACTAGCGGACACCTACAATGAGCAGTTCTTC
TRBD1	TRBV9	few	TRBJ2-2	CASSVPLWITGTGINTGELFF	TGTGCCAGCAGCGTTCCACTATGGATTACCGGGACAGGGATCAACACCGGGGAGCTGTTTTTT
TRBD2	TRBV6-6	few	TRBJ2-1	CASSLGTSGGIEQFF	TGTGCCAGCAGTCTGGGGACTAGCGGGGGGATAGAGCAGTTCTTC
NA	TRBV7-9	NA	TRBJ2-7	CASSFTGLGTNYEQYF	TGTGCCAGCAGCTTTACAGGGTTGGGGACGAACTACGAGCAGTACTTC
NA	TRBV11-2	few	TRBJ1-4	CASSPNRQTEEKLFF	TGTGCCAGCAGTCCCAATAGACAAACGGAGGAAAAACTGTTTTTT
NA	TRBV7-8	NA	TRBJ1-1	CASSTLQGWNAEAFF	TGTGCCAGCAGCACCTTACAGGGATGGAACGCTGAGGCTTTCTTT
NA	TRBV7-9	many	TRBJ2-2	CASSSQDYLNANTGELFF	TGTGCCAGCAGTTCACAAGACTACTTAAACGCGAACACCGGGGAGCTGTTTTTT
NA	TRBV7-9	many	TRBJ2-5	CASSDGAETQYF	TGTGCCAGCAGCGACGGGGCCGAGACCCAGTACTTC
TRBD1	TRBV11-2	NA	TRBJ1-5	CASSFDRGEGQPQHF	TGTGCCAGCAGTTTCGACAGGGGCGAAGGACAGCCCCAGCATTTT
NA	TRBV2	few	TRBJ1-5	CASTKERGSNQPQHF	TGTGCCAGCACCAAGGAAAGAGGAAGCAATCAGCCCCAGCATTTT
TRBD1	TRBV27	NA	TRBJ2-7	CASSIGQGAYEQYF	TGTGCCAGCAGTATTGGACAGGGGGCCTACGAGCAGTACTTC
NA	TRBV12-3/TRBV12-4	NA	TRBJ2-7	CASSSSDRWGPYEQYF	TGTGCCAGCAGCTCGTCCGACAGGTGGGGCCCCTACGAGCAGTACTTC
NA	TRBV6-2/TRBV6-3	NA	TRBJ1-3	CASSRDRTSSGNTIYF	TGTGCCAGCAGTAGAGACCGAACGAGCTCTGGAAACACCATATATTTT
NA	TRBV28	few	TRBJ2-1	CASSFLGGRNEQFF	TGTGCCAGCAGTTTCTTAGGCGGCCGGAATGAGCAGTTCTTC
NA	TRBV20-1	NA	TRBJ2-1	CSARDRGKRAIDEQFF	TGCAGTGCTAGAGATAGGGGGAAGAGGGCCATCGATGAGCAGTTCTTC
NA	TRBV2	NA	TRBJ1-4	CASSGHSVDEKLFF	TGTGCCAGCAGTGGCCACAGCGTCGATGAAAAACTGTTTTTT
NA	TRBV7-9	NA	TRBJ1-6	CASSFDGEHNSPLHF	TGTGCCAGCAGCTTTGACGGGGAGCATAATTCACCCCTCCACTTT
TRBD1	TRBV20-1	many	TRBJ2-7	CSAPILTGGATYEQYF	TGCAGTGCTCCGATCCTGACAGGGGGCGCAACCTACGAGCAGTACTTC
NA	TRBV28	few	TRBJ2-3	CASSWFSGFGPQYF	TGTGCCAGCAGTTGGTTTTCGGGGTTCGGACCGCAGTATTTT
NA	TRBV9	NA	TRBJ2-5	CASSGGTALQETQYF	TGTGCCAGCAGCGGCGGGACAGCCTTACAAGAGACCCAGTACTTC
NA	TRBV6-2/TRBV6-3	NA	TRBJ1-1	CASSILGQMNTEAFF	TGTGCCAGCAGCATACTAGGACAGATGAACACTGAAGCTTTCTTT
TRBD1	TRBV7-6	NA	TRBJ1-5	CASSTGTARLLSNQPQHF	TGTGCCAGCAGTACCGGGACAGCGCGCCTCCTTAGCAATCAGCCCCAGCATTTT
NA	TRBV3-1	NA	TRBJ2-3	CASSDGLALTDTQYF	TGTGCCAGCAGCGATGGACTCGCCCTCACAGATACGCAGTATTTT
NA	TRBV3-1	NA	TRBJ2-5	CASSRDLGETQYF	TGTGCCAGCAGTCGGGACTTGGGAGAGACCCAGTACTTC
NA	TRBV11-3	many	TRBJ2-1	CASSFFEDREQFF	TGTGCCAGCAGCTTTTTCGAGGACCGTGAGCAGTTCTTC
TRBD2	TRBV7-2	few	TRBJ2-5	CASSLLFGYERGWGRQETQYF	TGTGCCAGCAGCTTGTTATTTGGTTACGAGCGGGGGTGGGGACGCCAAGAGACCCAGTACTTC
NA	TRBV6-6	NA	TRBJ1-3	CASSYLVRGDSGNTIYF	TGTGCCAGCAGTTACCTAGTGAGGGGGGACTCTGGAAACACCATATATTTT
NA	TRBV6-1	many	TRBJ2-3	CASRASAAWGTDTQYF	TGTGCCAGCAGAGCATCCGCCGCTTGGGGGACAGATACGCAGTATTTT
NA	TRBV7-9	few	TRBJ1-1	CASSLDELNTEAFF	TGTGCCAGCAGCTTAGATGAATTGAACACTGAAGCTTTCTTT
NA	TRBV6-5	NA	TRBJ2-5	CANSFTGYQETQYF	TGTGCCAACAGTTTCACAGGGTACCAAGAGACCCAGTACTTC
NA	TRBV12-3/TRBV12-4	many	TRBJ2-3	CASSTGVAKDTQYF	TGTGCCAGCAGCACAGGAGTGGCGAAAGATACGCAGTATTTT
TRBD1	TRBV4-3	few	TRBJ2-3	CASSPAGQGTTDTQYF	TGCGCCAGCAGCCCAGCCGGACAGGGGACAACAGATACGCAGTATTTT
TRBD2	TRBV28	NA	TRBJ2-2	CASRFGGEWDTGELFF	TGTGCCAGCCGGTTTGGGGGGGAATGGGACACCGGGGAGCTGTTTTTT
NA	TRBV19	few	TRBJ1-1	CASSRGATVNTEAFF	TGTGCCAGTAGTAGAGGGGCAACGGTGAACACTGAAGCTTTCTTT
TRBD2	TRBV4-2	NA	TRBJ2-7	CASSPTGGAGYEQYF	TGTGCCAGCAGCCCAACGGGGGGGGCTGGGTACGAGCAGTACTTC
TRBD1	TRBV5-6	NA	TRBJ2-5	CASSSGQGGLQETQYF	TGTGCCAGCAGCTCCGGACAGGGGGGACTCCAAGAGACCCAGTACTTC
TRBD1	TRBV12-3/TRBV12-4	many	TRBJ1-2	CASSFSARGVYGYTF	TGTGCCAGCAGTTTTTCGGCCAGGGGGGTCTATGGCTACACCTTC
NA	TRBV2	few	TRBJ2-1	CASSNFWTGSYNEQFF	TGTGCCAGCAGTAACTTCTGGACCGGCTCCTACAATGAGCAGTTCTTC
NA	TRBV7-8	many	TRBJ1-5	CASSLDWGGAHQPQHF	TGTGCCAGCAGCTTAGATTGGGGGGGGGCCCATCAGCCCCAGCATTTT
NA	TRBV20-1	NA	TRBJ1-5	CSESDGVNQPQHF	TGCAGTGAATCGGATGGGGTTAATCAGCCCCAGCATTTT
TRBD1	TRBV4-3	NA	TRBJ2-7	CASSPTGTGTYEQYF	TGCGCCAGCAGCCCGACCGGGACAGGGACCTACGAGCAGTACTTC
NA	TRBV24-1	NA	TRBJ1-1	CATSEGLNTEAFF	TGTGCCACCAGTGAAGGGCTGAACACTGAAGCTTTCTTT